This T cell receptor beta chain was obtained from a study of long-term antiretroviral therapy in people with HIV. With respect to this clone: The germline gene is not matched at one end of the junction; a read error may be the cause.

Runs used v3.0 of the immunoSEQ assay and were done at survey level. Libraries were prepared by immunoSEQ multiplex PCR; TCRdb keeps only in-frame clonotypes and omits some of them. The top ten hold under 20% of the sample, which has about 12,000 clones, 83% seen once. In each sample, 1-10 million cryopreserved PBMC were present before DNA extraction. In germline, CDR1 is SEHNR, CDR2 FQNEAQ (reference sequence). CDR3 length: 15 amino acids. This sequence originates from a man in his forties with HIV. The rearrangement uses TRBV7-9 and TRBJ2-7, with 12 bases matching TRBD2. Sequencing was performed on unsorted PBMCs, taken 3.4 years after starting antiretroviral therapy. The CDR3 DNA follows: TGTGCCAGCAGCCTAGCGGGAGGGCCGTCCTACGAGCAGTACTTC. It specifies CASSLAGGPSYEQYF. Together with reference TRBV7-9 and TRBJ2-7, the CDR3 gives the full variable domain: DTGVSQNPRHKITKRGQNVTFRCDPISEHNRLYWYRQTLGQGPEFLTYFQNEAQLEKSRLLSDRFSAERPKGSFSTLEIQRTEQGDSAMYLCASSLAGGPSYEQYFGPGTRLTVT.